This T cell receptor (beta chain) was identified during a study of T cell responses to AZD1222 COVID-19 vaccine. Overall study: Analysis merged second doses at about 4 or about 12 weeks.

This CDR3 spans 12 amino acids. Germline V gene lookup returns CDR1 LGHNT and CDR2 FRNRAP. V shed 2 bases and J shed 7 bases, with 6 bases lying between them. The table came from immunoSEQ multiplex PCR; TCRdb's copy has only in-frame clones and leaves some out. This sample has around 140,000 clones; roughly nine tenths occur once, and the top ten carry over 1.1%. Study results and limitations: Breadth and depth of Spike-specific TCRs rose after two AZD1222 doses.

A word on this clone: Its antigen is still unknown.

The starting material was peripheral blood, obtained on day 0 of AZD1222 vaccination. V usage is TRBV12-5 and J usage is TRBJ1-5; D is ambiguous. The sequence came from an adult in good health. The CDR3 reads CASGLREQPQHF. CDR3 nucleotide sequence: TGTGCTAGTGGTTTGAGGGAACAGCCCCAGCATTTT.